This T cell receptor beta chain was sequenced for a study of radiotherapy plus CTLA-4 blockade in lung cancer. Study summary: Objective responses were observed in about 17% of patients, and disease control was achieved by 30% to 40%.

The repertoire was sequenced with immunoSEQ multiplex PCR; TCRdb's copy has only in-frame clones and lacks some. The sample shows about 66,000 clones, roughly four fifths of them seen only once. CDR3 length: 14 amino acids. With 7 bases clipped from V and 2 bases from J, the junction kept 7 bases outside the gene matches. Germline V lookup: CDR1 SGHRS, CDR2 YFSETQ. Sample: peripheral blood, taken from a patient treated with radiotherapy plus ipilimumab. The receptor comes from a human donor with non-small cell lung cancer who had a partial response to radiotherapy plus ipilimumab. The chain is built from TRBV5-1 and TRBJ2-7; 9 positions agree with TRBD2. In DNA, the CDR3 is TGCGCCAGCTCACTTAGCGGGAGTGCCTACGAGCAGTACTTC. It encodes CASSLSGSAYEQYF.